The sequence of this T cell receptor beta chain was determined in a study of blood T cell repertoires in COVID-19. Study as a whole: Some COVID-19 samples were acute and others convalescent; all came from the United States, Italy and Spain. The cDNA or gDNA used as material had been derived from T cells, B-cell-depleted T cells, or PBMCs.

The germline V and J ends were trimmed by 6 bases and 6 bases, with 22 bases remaining between them. The CDR3 totals 16 residues. Germline loops: CDR1 SEHNR, CDR2 FQNEAQ (reference sequence). In the authors' workflow: Estimates of nucleated cell counts were drawn from the amplification of reference gene primers. Only in-frame clones appear in the TCRdb table, and some are missing; sequencing was by immunoSEQ multiplex PCR. The V and J calls and clone size were taken over from that table, and D and trimming were inferred from the DNA. The top ten clones hold 5.5% to 7.5% of a sample with about 190,000 clones, approximately 88% of them seen once.

The clonotype originates from a man aged 40-49 years with acute or convalescent COVID-19. The genes are TRBV7-9 and TRBJ2-3, with D maybe TRBD2 (6 bases). Input material: peripheral blood. The CDR3 reads CASSPAPQAAGDTQYF. The CDR3, as DNA: TGTGCCAGCAGTCCAGCGCCGCAGGCGGCGGGGGATACGCAGTATTTT.